Listed below are T cell receptor beta chains from one sample, sequenced in a study of OX40 agonist ivuxolimab in advanced cancers. Assay used: immunoSEQ multiplex PCR; TCRdb lists only in-frame clones, some missing. Of more than 80,000 clones in the sample, over 75% were seen once. Sequences were derived from CD4+ or CD8+ T cells sorted from blood, sampled in a trial of the OX40 agonist ivuxolimab. All receptors come from an adult with an advanced solid tumor such as melanoma, head and neck, liver or kidney cancer. Both conserved end residues are part of each CDR3. The D gene is left open where the match is weak. Not every row has a clone size; where given, it reads once, few, many or a size class.

>TRBJ2-4|TRBD1|-|TRBV6-6
CAHSTRGQGAKNIQYF
TGTGCCCACTCGACCCGGGGACAGGGCGCCAAAAACATTCAGTACTTC
>TRBJ1-2|TRBD1|-|TRBV6-9
CASRTPGGRGYTF
TGTGCCAGCAGAACCCCAGGGGGCCGAGGCTACACCTTC
>TRBJ1-3|-|-|TRBV6-1
CASSVRGATGNTIYF
TGTGCCAGCAGTGTAAGGGGGGCTACGGGAAACACCATATATTTT
>TRBJ2-1|-|-|TRBV7-2
CASSTRQEIYNEQFF
TGTGCCAGCAGCACCCGACAGGAGATCTACAATGAGCAGTTCTTC
>TRBJ2-2|TRBD2|-|TRBV7-3
CASSPTSGYTGELFF
TGTGCCAGCAGCCCGACTAGCGGGTATACCGGGGAGCTGTTTTTT
>TRBJ2-5|-|-|TRBV10-2
CASMRGGETQYF
TGCGCCAGCATGCGGGGTGGAGAGACCCAGTACTTC
>TRBJ2-5|-|-|TRBV5-4
CASSSRDLRSETQYF
TGTGCCAGCAGCTCTCGGGACCTCCGTTCGGAGACCCAGTACTTC
>TRBJ2-7|TRBD2|-|TRBV7-2
CASSLGLAGSYEQYF
TGTGCCAGCAGCTTAGGTCTAGCGGGGTCCTACGAGCAGTACTTC
>TRBJ2-7|-|-|TRBV11-2
CASSPRLSGYEQYF
TGTGCCAGCAGCCCGCGACTGAGCGGCTACGAGCAGTACTTC
>TRBJ2-2|-|-|TRBV5-4
CASSLVGDGELFF
TGTGCCAGCAGCTTGGTGGGGGACGGGGAGCTGTTTTTT
>TRBJ2-7|-|-|TRBV6-5
CASSYSWSYEQYF
TGTGCCAGCAGTTACTCCTGGTCCTACGAGCAGTACTTC
>TRBJ1-6|-|-|TRBV28
CASIEGGARNSPLHF
TGTGCCAGCATCGAGGGGGGGGCTAGGAATTCACCCCTCCACTTT
>TRBJ1-2|-|-|TRBV29-1
CSEGDGYTF
TGCAGCGAAGGTGATGGCTACACCTTC
>TRBJ1-6|-|-|TRBV6-5
CASRLGGGYSPLHF
TGTGCCAGCAGACTGGGTGGCGGATATTCACCCCTCCACTTT
>TRBJ2-2|TRBD2|-|TRBV4-2
CASSLNARLAGTDANTGELFF
TGTGCCAGCAGCCTCAATGCTAGGCTAGCGGGAACTGATGCAAACACCGGGGAGCTGTTTTTT
>TRBJ2-7|-|-|TRBV29-1
CSVRFADEQYF
TGCAGCGTTCGGTTCGCCGACGAGCAGTACTTC
>TRBJ2-7|TRBD1|-|TRBV5-1
CASSPDRFNVYEQYF
TGCGCCAGCAGCCCGGACAGGTTTAACGTCTACGAGCAGTACTTC
>TRBJ1-3|-|-|TRBV9
CASSPGGSSGNTIYF
TGTGCCAGCAGCCCAGGAGGGAGCTCTGGAAACACCATATATTTT
>TRBJ1-4|-|-|TRBV15
CATSGRRGGGLDEKLFF
TGTGCCACCAGCGGAAGAAGAGGGGGAGGACTTGATGAAAAACTGTTTTTT
>TRBJ2-7|TRBD2|-|TRBV2
CASSDFSSRLAGPGDEQYF
TGTGCCAGCAGTGACTTCAGCTCCCGACTAGCGGGGCCCGGAGACGAGCAGTACTTC
>TRBJ2-1|-|once|TRBV30
CAWRALLADSYNEQFF
TGTGCCTGGAGGGCCCTTTTAGCGGACTCCTACAATGAGCAGTTCTTC
>TRBJ2-7|-|-|TRBV5-1
CASSLSFRVENEQYF
TGCGCCAGCAGCTTGTCCTTCCGAGTTGAAAACGAGCAGTACTTC
>TRBJ2-7|-|-|TRBV2
CASSGGRSYEQYF
TGTGCCAGCAGTGGAGGCCGCTCCTACGAGCAGTACTTC
>TRBJ2-7|-|-|TRBV2
CASSEGTNEQYF
TGTGCCAGCAGTGAAGGAACAAACGAGCAGTACTTC
>TRBJ1-5|-|-|TRBV30
CAWSVHGARNQPQHF
TGTGCCTGGAGTGTACATGGGGCACGGAATCAGCCCCAGCATTTT
>TRBJ2-7|TRBD2|-|TRBV15
CATSRSLAGGPEQYF
TGTGCCACCAGCAGATCATTAGCGGGAGGGCCCGAGCAGTACTTC
>TRBJ2-7|-|-|TRBV5-5
CASSLGGTELSYEQYF
TGTGCCAGCAGCTTGGGAGGGACGGAGCTCTCCTACGAGCAGTACTTC
>TRBJ2-7|-|-|TRBV28
CASHPGGFYEQYF
TGTGCCAGCCACCCGGGTGGCTTCTACGAGCAGTACTTC
>TRBJ1-2|-|-|TRBV6-6
CASSPKGGYGYTF
TGTGCCAGCAGTCCAAAAGGAGGCTATGGCTACACCTTC
>TRBJ1-3|-|-|TRBV18
CASSPNPGSSGNTIYF
TGTGCCAGCTCACCAAACCCAGGGAGCTCTGGAAACACCATATATTTT
>TRBJ2-7|TRBD1|once|TRBV6-6
CASSVTGQGSYEQYF
TGTGCCAGCAGCGTGACGGGACAGGGGTCCTACGAGCAGTACTTC
>TRBJ1-5|-|few|TRBV7-2
CASSLSGPSNQPQHF
TGTGCCAGCAGCTTATCAGGGCCTAGCAATCAGCCCCAGCATTTT
>TRBJ2-7|TRBD2|once|TRBV28
CASRPGGLYEQYF
TGTGCCAGCAGGCCGGGAGGGCTCTACGAGCAGTACTTC
>TRBJ2-7|-|-|TRBV18
CASSPSGRFLYEQYF
TGTGCCAGCTCACCCTCCGGTCGTTTCCTTTACGAGCAGTACTTC
>TRBJ2-5|-|-|TRBV29-1
CSVRRGAEETQYF
TGCAGCGTCCGCAGAGGGGCCGAGGAGACCCAGTACTTC
>TRBJ1-2|-|-|TRBV23-1
CASSRQTQQSGYTF
TGCGCCAGCAGCCGCCAGACCCAACAGAGCGGCTACACCTTC
>TRBJ2-5|TRBD1|-|TRBV7-9
CASSLTGQGKYF
TGTGCCAGCAGCTTAACGGGACAGGGAAAGTACTTC
>TRBJ2-1|-|-|TRBV5-1
CASSLGGPYNEQFF
TGCGCCAGCAGCTTGGGGGGACCATACAATGAGCAGTTCTTC
>TRBJ1-2|-|few|TRBV11-2
CASSLGGGYTF
TGTGCCAGCAGCTTAGGCGGTGGCTACACCTTC
>TRBJ1-5|-|-|TRBV7-2
CASSKANQPQHF
TGTGCCAGCAGCAAGGCTAATCAGCCCCAGCATTTT
>TRBJ2-7|TRBD1|-|TRBV25-1
CASSELGTGLYEQYF
TGTGCCAGCAGTGAATTGGGGACAGGGCTCTACGAGCAGTACTTC
>TRBJ2-1|TRBD2|-|TRBV13
CASSEAGVSYNEQFF
TGTGCCAGCAGCGAAGCGGGAGTCTCCTACAATGAGCAGTTCTTC
>TRBJ2-2|TRBD2|-|TRBV4-2
CASSQVSLAGGDSGELFF
TGTGCCAGCAGCCAAGTATCACTAGCGGGAGGAGATTCCGGGGAGCTGTTTTTT
>TRBJ2-3|TRBD2|few|TRBV2
CASRERTSGRDTQYF
TGTGCCAGCAGGGAAAGGACTAGCGGGAGGGATACGCAGTATTTT
>TRBJ2-5|-|-|TRBV11-3
CASSLGQETQYF
TGTGCCAGCAGCTTAGGTCAAGAGACCCAGTACTTC
>TRBJ1-1|TRBD1|-|TRBV19
CASSTTRGTEAFF
TGTGCCAGTAGTACAACCAGGGGGACTGAAGCTTTCTTT
>TRBJ2-3|-|once|TRBV11-3
CASSRGSTDTQYF
TGTGCCAGCAGCCGCGGAAGCACAGATACGCAGTATTTT
>TRBJ2-2|-|-|TRBV5-6
CASSLGWASNTGELFF
TGTGCCAGCAGCTTGGGTTGGGCCTCGAACACCGGGGAGCTGTTTTTT
>TRBJ1-3|-|-|TRBV4-2
CASSQDRGGNTIYF
TGTGCCAGCAGCCAAGATAGGGGAGGAAACACCATATATTTT
>TRBJ2-7|TRBD2|-|TRBV5-1
CASSTIAGAGEQYF
TGCGCCAGCAGCACCATAGCGGGAGCGGGCGAGCAGTACTTC